Sequencing of this T cell receptor beta chain was carried out in a study of blood T cells in healthy people across ages. Through a sample-barcoded 5' primer and a J-beta primer mix, a second PCR was run for 7 to 11 cycles. From the 5' RACE reads, TCRdb called clonotypes with MiXCR, one entry per CDR3 protein. The table has roughly 1 million distinct CDR3 sequences, approximately 25% seen once. This clonotype came up a few times. Looked up from germline, CDR1 is DFQATT and CDR2 is SNEGSKA (reference sequence). The germline V and J ends were trimmed by 3 bases and 1 base, with 15 bases remaining between them. The CDR3 totals 15 residues. These sequences were also reported in another study, on T cells of mothers and their children.

This TCR was recovered from a girl aged 2-10 years in good health. V gene TRBV20-1 combines with J gene TRBJ1-1; D is perhaps TRBD1 (6 bases). Sequencing was done on a sample of blood. In DNA, the CDR3 is TGCAGTGCTAGGGATGTTTGGGGGGCGAACACTGAAGCTTTCTTT. Translation: CSARDVWGANTEAFF.